A single sample gave rise to the 13 T cell receptor beta chains below, sequenced in a study of Ad26.COV2.S vaccination and SARS-CoV-2 variants. Described treatment: about 20 received Ad26.COV2.S at low or high dose, single or two shots; five or six received placebo; per-sample allocation not given. The investigators took samples on day 63 after the first vaccine or placebo injection. TCRdb's table, derived via immunoSEQ multiplex PCR, lists solely in-frame clones and lacks some. The sample yields about 480,000 clones, about 83% seen once. Source: peripheral blood, taken in a trial of Ad26.COV2.S vaccine versus placebo. Receptors were obtained from a person aged 18-60 years who received the Ad26.COV2.S COVID-19 vaccine or a placebo.

V gene TRBV6-6 combines with J gene TRBJ2-2; possibly TRBD1 for D (6 bases). This CDR3 region has 17 residues. CDR1 is MNHNY, CDR2 SVGAGI, per germline (reference sequence). Trimming took 5 bases from V and 1 from J, leaving 17 bases between them. The CDR3 sequence is CASSHGMTGRNTGELFF. CDR3 nucleotides: TGTGCCAGCAGTCACGGTATGACAGGTAGGAACACCGGGGAGCTGTTTTTT.

The rearrangement links TRBV5-4 to TRBJ1-6; D may be TRBD1 (6 bases). CDR1 is SGHNT, CDR2 YYREEE, per germline (reference sequence). CDR3 size: 13 residues. V shed 2 bases and J shed 10 bases, with 10 bases lying between them. The CDR3 nucleotides are TGTGCCAGCAGCTTACAGGGTTCCTCACCCCTCCACTTT. This gives the protein CASSLQGSSPLHF.

J is TRBJ2-5 and V is TRBV5-1; perhaps TRBD1 as D (5 bases). V lost 0 bases and J 4 bases, leaving 10 bases between the germline ends. Germline-derived CDR1 and CDR2 are SGHRS and YFSETQ. The CDR3 has 14 residues. CDR3 sequence: CASSLAQGPETQYF. The CDR3 bases are TGCGCCAGCAGCTTGGCGCAGGGCCCAGAGACCCAGTACTTC.

The J gene is TRBJ1-2, the V gene TRBV7-6, with D uncertain. The V and J ends lost 4 bases and 8 bases respectively, with 17 bases between them. The CDR3 totals 14 residues. The germline V gene has CDR1 SGHVS and CDR2 FNYEAQ. The CDR3 DNA reads as TGTGCCAGCAGCTCCCGGGGTGGATCGGGCGGCTACACCTTC. It is translated as CASSSRGGSGGYTF.

The chain uses TRBV2 and TRBJ2-3; D could derive from TRBD1 or TRBD2 (5 bases each). V was clipped by 5 bases and J by 0 bases, with 27 bases between them. Germline values: CDR1 SNHLY, CDR2 FYNNEI. The CDR3 contains 20 residues. The CDR3 loop is CASSPPRGLRLANSTDTQYF. The CDR3 bases are TGTGCCAGCAGTCCTCCCCGGGGCCTTCGCCTTGCCAATAGCACAGATACGCAGTATTTT.

The chain links TRBV19 to TRBJ2-6; D not resolved. Trimming removed 0 bases at V and 0 bases at J, with 6 bases between. This CDR3 contains 16 residues. Germline assignment: CDR1 LNHDA and CDR2 SQIVND (reference sequence). CDR3 sequence (DNA): TGTGCCAGTAGTATAGAGGCGGTCTCTGGGGCCAACGTCCTGACTTTC. Amino acid sequence: CASSIEAVSGANVLTF. The variable domain in full, completed from reference TRBV19 and TRBJ2-6, reads DGGITQSPKYLFRKEGQNVTLSCEQNLNHDAMYWYRQDPGQGLRLIYYSQIVNDFQKGDIAEGYSVSREKKESFPLTVTSAQKNPTAFYLCASSIEAVSGANVLTFGAGSRLTVL.

The rearrangement joins TRBV3-1 (or the pseudogene TRBV3-2) to TRBJ1-2, with TRBD1 as a possible D gene (5 bases). With 2 bases removed from V and 2 bases from J, the gap between germline ends came to 12 bases. This CDR3 comprises 15 residues. The germline gives CDR1 LGHDT, CDR2 YNNKEL (reference sequence). The CDR3 DNA follows: TGTGCCAGCAGCCAACCCGGGACTGCCAACTATGGCTACACCTTC. This translates into CASSQPGTANYGYTF.

V usage is TRBV7-9 and J usage is TRBJ2-7; D uncertain. There are 11 residues in the CDR3. Germline V gene sequence: CDR1 SEHNR, CDR2 FQNEAQ (reference sequence). Trimming took off 5 bases at V and 5 bases at J, with 7 bases between the two ends. This CDR3 is CASSDYHEQYF. CDR3 DNA: TGTGCCAGCAGCGATTATCACGAGCAGTACTTC.

V usage is TRBV5-4 and J usage is TRBJ2-7, with 8 positions matching TRBD2. This CDR3 has 15 residues. CDR1 SGHNT and CDR2 YYREEE come from the germline V gene (reference sequence). V lost 5 bases and J lost 0; bases outside the gene matches: 7. The CDR3 region is CASRDAGTSSYEQYF. The CDR3 DNA is TGTGCCAGCAGGGACGCCGGGACTAGCTCCTACGAGCAGTACTTC.

The chain has TRBV27 and TRBJ2-6, with TRBD1 matching 9 bases. J lost 0 bases, V lost 5 bases, and 5 bases had no gene match. The CDR3 length is 17 residues. Germline V gene sequence: CDR1 MNHEY, CDR2 SMNVEV (reference sequence). CDR3 nucleotide sequence: TGTGCCAGCAGTAAACAGGGGGCTAGCTCTGGGGCCAACGTCCTGACTTTC. It encodes CASSKQGASSGANVLTF.

V gene TRBV11-1 combines with J gene TRBJ2-3, with D perhaps matching TRBD2 (6 bases). The V end was cut by 5 bases, the J end by 2 bases, with 17 bases between. In germline, CDR1 is SGHAT, CDR2 FQDESV (reference sequence). The CDR3 is 16 residues long. The CDR3 nucleotides are TGTGCCAGCAGCCTTAAGGGGAGGACCTACACAGATACGCAGTATTTT. Protein sequence: CASSLKGRTYTDTQYF.

CDR3 nucleotides: TGCGCCAGCAGGGGGGACAGGGGCACCGGGGAGCTGTTTTTT. Translated, it gives CASRGDRGTGELFF. The chain employs TRBV5-1 and TRBJ2-2, with TRBD1 matching 10 bases. CDR1 and CDR2 from the germline V gene are SGHRS and YFSETQ. V dropped 5 bases and J dropped 4; count of bases not matched to a gene: 2. The CDR3 covers 14 residues.

This clone was seen once. This chain uses TRBV7-2 with TRBJ1-5, with D unresolved. Trimming pared 0 bases from V and 4 bases from J, leaving 4 bases between. There are 13 residues in the CDR3. Germline V gene sequence: CDR1 SGHTA, CDR2 FQGNSA. CDR3 protein: CASSLAQNQPQHF. DNA of the CDR3: TGTGCCAGCAGCTTAGCGCAAAATCAGCCCCAGCATTTT.